This TCR beta chain was sequenced for a study of blood T cell repertoires in COVID-19. Study-wide context: In each case, the material was cDNA or gDNA derived from T cells, B-cell-depleted T cells, or PBMCs.

The CDR3 length is 16 residues. With V trimmed by 4 bases and J by 2 bases, 5 bases remained unmatched. Germline lookup yields CDR1 LNHNV and CDR2 YYDKDF (reference sequence). Per the authors' pipeline: Amplifying reference gene primers gave estimates of nucleated cell counts. TCRdb's table, derived via immunoSEQ multiplex PCR, lists solely in-frame clones and lacks some. V, J and clone size are those of that table, while D and trimming were read from the DNA. The sample holds approximately 200,000 clones, roughly 86% seen once. This receptor was obtained from a woman in her 30s with active or convalescent COVID-19. The chain recombines TRBV15 with TRBJ1-5; 10 bases agree with TRBD1. The sample consisted of peripheral blood. The CDR3 region is CATSNTGTGGNQPQHF. As DNA, the CDR3 is TGTGCCACCAGCAATACCGGGACAGGGGGCAATCAGCCCCAGCATTTT.